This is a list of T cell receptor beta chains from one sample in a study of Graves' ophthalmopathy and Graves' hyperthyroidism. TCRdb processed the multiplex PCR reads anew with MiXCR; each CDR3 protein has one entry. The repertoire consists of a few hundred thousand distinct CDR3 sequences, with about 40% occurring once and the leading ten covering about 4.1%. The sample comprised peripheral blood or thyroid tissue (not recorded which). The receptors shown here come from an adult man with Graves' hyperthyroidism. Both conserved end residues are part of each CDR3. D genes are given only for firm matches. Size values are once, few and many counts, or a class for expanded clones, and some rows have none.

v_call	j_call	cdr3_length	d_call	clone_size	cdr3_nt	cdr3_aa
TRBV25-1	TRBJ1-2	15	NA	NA	TGTGCCAGCAGTGCTAGCCTCCAGGGCACCTATGGCTACACCTTC	CASSASLQGTYGYTF
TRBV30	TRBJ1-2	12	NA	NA	TGTGCCTGGAGTTGGGGGGCTGGTGGCTACACCTTC	CAWSWGAGGYTF
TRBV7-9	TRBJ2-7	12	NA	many	TGTGCCAGCAGCCAAGAGTTCTACGAGCAGTACTTC	CASSQEFYEQYF
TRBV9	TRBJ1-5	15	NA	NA	TGTGCCAGCAGCGTAGAAGGCGGGAGCTTCAGCGAGCAGCATTTT	CASSVEGGSFSEQHF
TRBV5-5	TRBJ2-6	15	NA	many	TGTGCCAGCACCGGACATCTCTCTGGGGCCAACGTCCTGACTTTC	CASTGHLSGANVLTF
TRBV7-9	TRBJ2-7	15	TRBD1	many	TGTGCCAGCAGCTCGAGGACAGGGCGCACCTACGAGCAGTACTTC	CASSSRTGRTYEQYF
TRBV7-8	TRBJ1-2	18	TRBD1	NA	TGTGCCAGCAGCTCCTCAGGGGGCGCAGGCCCCGTGCTTTTAGGCTACACCTTC	CASSSSGGAGPVLLGYTF
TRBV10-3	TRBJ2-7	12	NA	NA	TGTGCCATCAGTGAGGTTACCGACGAGCAGTACTTC	CAISEVTDEQYF
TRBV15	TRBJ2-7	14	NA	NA	TGTGCCAGCAGTTTATTAGTCGGAAACTACGAGCAGTACTTC	CASSLLVGNYEQYF
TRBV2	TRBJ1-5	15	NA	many	TGTGCCAGCAGTGAAATCACGGCTTCCAGGCAGCCCCAGCATTTT	CASSEITASRQPQHF
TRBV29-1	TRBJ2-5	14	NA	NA	TGCAGCGTTAAGGGATCCGGAACGTGGGAGACCCAGTACTTC	CSVKGSGTWETQYF
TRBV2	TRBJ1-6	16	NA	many	TGTGCCAGCAGTGAAACCCACCCGATGTATAATTCACCCCTCCACTTT	CASSETHPMYNSPLHF
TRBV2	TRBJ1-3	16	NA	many	TGTGCCAGCAGCCCAAGGGGCAGGCCGTCTGGAAACACCATATATTTT	CASSPRGRPSGNTIYF
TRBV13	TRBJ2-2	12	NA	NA	TGTGCCAGCAGTTTGCCGGTCGGGGAGCTGTTTTTT	CASSLPVGELFF
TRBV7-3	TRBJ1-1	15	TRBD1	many	TGTGCCAGCAGCATGCAGGGGGACAAGAACACTGAAGCTTTCTTT	CASSMQGDKNTEAFF
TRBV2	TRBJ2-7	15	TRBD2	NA	TGTGCCAGCAGTTCGGGGGGGGTAGGACACTACGAGCAGTACTTC	CASSSGGVGHYEQYF
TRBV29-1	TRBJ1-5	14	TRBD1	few	TGCAGCGTTGCAGACAGGGGTCGCAATCAGCCCCAGCATTTT	CSVADRGRNQPQHF
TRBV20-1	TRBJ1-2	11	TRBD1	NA	TGCAGTGCTGTACAGGGGGGAGGCTACACCTTC	CSAVQGGGYTF
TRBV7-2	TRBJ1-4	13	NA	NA	TGTGCCAGCTCACCGCCGATTAATGAAAAACTGTTTTTT	CASSPPINEKLFF
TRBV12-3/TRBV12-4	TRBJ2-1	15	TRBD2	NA	TGTGCCAGCAGCCCCGCGGGGCTAGCGGCCAATGAGCAGTTCTTC	CASSPAGLAANEQFF
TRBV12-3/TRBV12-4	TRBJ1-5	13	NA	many	TGTGCCAGCAGTCCCGAGATAAATCAGCCCCAGCATTTT	CASSPEINQPQHF
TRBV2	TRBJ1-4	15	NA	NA	TGTGCCAGCAGTGAAGCGCTAGGGGTAGATGAAAAACTGTTTTTT	CASSEALGVDEKLFF
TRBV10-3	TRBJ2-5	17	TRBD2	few	TGTGCCATCAGTGAAGGACTAGCGGGAGGCGTAGTCGAGACCCAGTACTTC	CAISEGLAGGVVETQYF
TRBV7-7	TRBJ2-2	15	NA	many	TGTGCTAGCAGCTTAGGAGTACAGACCACCGGGGAGCTGTTTTTT	CASSLGVQTTGELFF
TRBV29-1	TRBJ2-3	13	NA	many	TGCAGCGTTGCTGGGAATAGCACAGATACGCAGTATTTT	CSVAGNSTDTQYF